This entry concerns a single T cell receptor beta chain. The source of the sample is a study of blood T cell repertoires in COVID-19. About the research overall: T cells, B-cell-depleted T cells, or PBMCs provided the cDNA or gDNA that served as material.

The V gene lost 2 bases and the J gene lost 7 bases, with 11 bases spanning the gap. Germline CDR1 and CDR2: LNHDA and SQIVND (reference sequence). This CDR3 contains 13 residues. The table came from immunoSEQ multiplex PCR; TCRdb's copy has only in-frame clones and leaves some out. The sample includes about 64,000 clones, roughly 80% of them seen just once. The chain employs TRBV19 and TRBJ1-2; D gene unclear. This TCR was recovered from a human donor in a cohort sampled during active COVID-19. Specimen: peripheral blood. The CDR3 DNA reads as TGTGCCAGTAGTATACTGGCAGATGTTGGCTACACCTTC. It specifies CASSILADVGYTF.